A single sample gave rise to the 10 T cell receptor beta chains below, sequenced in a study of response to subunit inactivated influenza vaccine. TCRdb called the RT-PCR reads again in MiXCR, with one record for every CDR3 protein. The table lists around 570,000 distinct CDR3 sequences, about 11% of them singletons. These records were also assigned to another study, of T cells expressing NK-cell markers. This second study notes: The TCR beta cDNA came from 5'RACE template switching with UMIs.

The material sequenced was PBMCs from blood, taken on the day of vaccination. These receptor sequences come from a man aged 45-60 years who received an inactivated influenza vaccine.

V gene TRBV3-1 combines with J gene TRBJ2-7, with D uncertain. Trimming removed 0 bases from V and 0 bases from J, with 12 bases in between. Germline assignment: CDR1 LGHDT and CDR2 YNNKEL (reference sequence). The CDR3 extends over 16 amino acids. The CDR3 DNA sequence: TGTGCCAGCAGCCAAGAGCTGACTTCGAGCTCCTACGAGCAGTACTTC. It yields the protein CASSQELTSSSYEQYF.

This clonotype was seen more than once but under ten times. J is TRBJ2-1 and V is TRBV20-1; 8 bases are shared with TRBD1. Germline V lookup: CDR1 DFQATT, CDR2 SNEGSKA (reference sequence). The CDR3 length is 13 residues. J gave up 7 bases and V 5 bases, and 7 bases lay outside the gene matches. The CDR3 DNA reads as TGCAGTGCTTGGACAGGGACGAGGAATGAGCAGTTCTTC. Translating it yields CSAWTGTRNEQFF.

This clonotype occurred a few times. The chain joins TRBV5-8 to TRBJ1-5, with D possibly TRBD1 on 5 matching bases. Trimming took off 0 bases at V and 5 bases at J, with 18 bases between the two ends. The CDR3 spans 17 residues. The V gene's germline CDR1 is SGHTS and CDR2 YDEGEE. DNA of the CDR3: TGTGCCAGCAGCTTGGCCTGGGCAGGGATGGTGGATCAGCCCCAGCATTTT. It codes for CASSLAWAGMVDQPQHF.

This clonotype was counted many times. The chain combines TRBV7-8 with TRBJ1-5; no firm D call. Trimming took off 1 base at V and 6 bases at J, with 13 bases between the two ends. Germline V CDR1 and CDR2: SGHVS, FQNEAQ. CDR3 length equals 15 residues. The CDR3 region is CASSLGRVPSQPQHF. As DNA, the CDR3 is TGTGCCAGCAGCTTAGGGAGGGTTCCTAGTCAGCCCCAGCATTTT.

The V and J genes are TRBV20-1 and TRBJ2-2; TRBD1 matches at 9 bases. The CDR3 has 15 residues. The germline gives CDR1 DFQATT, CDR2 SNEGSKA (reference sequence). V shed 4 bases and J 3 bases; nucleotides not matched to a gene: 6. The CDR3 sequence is CSAILRDRDTGELFF. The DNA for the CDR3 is TGCAGTGCTATACTCCGGGACAGGGACACCGGGGAGCTGTTTTTT.

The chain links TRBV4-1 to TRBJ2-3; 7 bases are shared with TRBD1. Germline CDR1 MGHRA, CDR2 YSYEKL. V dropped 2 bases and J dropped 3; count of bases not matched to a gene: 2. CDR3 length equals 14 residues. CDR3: CASSQTGATDTQYF. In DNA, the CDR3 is TGCGCCAGCAGCCAAACAGGGGCGACAGATACGCAGTATTTT.

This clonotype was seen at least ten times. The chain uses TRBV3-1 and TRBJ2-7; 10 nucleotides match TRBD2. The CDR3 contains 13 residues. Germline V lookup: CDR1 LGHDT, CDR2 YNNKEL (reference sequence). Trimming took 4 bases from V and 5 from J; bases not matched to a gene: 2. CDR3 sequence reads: CASSLAGGNEQYF. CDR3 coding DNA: TGTGCCAGCAGCCTAGCGGGAGGTAACGAGCAGTACTTC.

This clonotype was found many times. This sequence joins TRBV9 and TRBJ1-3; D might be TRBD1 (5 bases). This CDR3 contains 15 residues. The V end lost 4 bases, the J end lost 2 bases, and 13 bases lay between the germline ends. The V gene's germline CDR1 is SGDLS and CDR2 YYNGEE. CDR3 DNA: TGTGCCAGCAGCTCCCGACAGTCCCCTGGAAACACCATATATTTT. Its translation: CASSSRQSPGNTIYF. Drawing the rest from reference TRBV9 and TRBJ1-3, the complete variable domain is DSGVTQTPKHLITATGQRVTLRCSPRSGDLSVYWYQQSLDQGLQFLIQYYNGEERAKGNILERFSAQQFPDLHSELNLSSLELGDSALYFCASSSRQSPGNTIYFGEGSWLTVV.

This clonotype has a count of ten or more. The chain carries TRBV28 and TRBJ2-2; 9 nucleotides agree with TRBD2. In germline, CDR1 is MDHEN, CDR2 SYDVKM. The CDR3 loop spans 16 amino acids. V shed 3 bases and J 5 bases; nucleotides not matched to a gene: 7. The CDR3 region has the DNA TGTGCCAGCAGTTTTGGGCGGGGGGGACAAACCGGGGAGCTGTTTTTT. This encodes CASSFGRGGQTGELFF.

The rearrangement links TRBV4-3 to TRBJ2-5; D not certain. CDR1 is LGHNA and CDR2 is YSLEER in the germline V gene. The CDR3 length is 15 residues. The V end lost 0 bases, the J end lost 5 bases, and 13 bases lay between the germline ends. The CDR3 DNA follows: TGCGCCAGCAGCCAAGATCGACACTCCACGGAGACCCAGTACTTC. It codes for CASSQDRHSTETQYF.